The clone carrying this T cell receptor (beta chain) was counted ten times or more. Its antigen is undetermined. This entry is derived from a study of early T cells in non-severe SARS-CoV-2 infection. The V end lost 6 bases, the J end lost 5 bases, and 4 bases lay between the germline ends. CDR3 length equals 10 residues. In the library, individual cDNA molecules carried attached unique molecular identifiers. In TCRdb, the 5' RACE reads were re-called with MiXCR into one record per CDR3 protein. The sample carries under 85,000 distinct CDR3 sequences, around 10% recorded once. Study results and caveats: Anti-spike CD8 responses were favored by VDJdb matching, which missed private and CD4 specificities.

The chain combines TRBV12-3 or TRBV12-4 with TRBJ1-2; D is unclear. The material was whole blood, obtained at baseline. The clonotype originates from an adult who was a healthcare worker with PCR-confirmed SARS-CoV-2 infection or an uninfected control (not recorded which). This CDR3 reads CASRGYGYTF. Written as DNA, the CDR3 is TGTGCCAGCAGGGGATATGGCTACACCTTC.